The 10 T cell receptor beta chains listed next were all sequenced from one sample in a study of T cell changes during pregnancy in multiple sclerosis. The method was immunoSEQ multiplex PCR; TCRdb's version includes in-frame clones alone and lacks a portion of them. Here the sample spans under 50,000 clones, 85% to 90% being singletons. Sequenced here: peripheral blood, sampled in the first trimester of pregnancy. These receptors originate from a female donor in good health, enrolled as a control in a pregnancy study.

This chain connects TRBV19 to TRBJ1-2, with 7 positions matching TRBD1. From germline, CDR1 is LNHDA and CDR2 SQIVND (reference sequence). With V trimmed by 6 bases and J by 8 bases, 9 bases remained unmatched. The CDR3 is 13 residues long. The CDR3 sequence: CASRKTGTEGYTF. In nucleotides, the CDR3 is TGTGCCAGTAGAAAAACAGGGACAGAGGGCTACACCTTC.

The genes are TRBV15 and TRBJ2-4; TRBD2 is a possible D gene (7 bases). The germline V gene has CDR1 LNHNV and CDR2 YYDKDF (reference sequence). Trimming removed 5 bases from V and 3 bases from J, with 14 bases in between. The CDR3 length is 15 residues. In DNA, the CDR3 is TGTGCCACCAGCGGAGGGGGGGTCCACAAAAACATTCAGTACTTC. As protein: CATSGGGVHKNIQYF.

The chain combines TRBV7-9 with TRBJ1-5, with D possibly matching TRBD1 (5 bases). CDR3 size: 14 residues. V was clipped by 0 bases and J by 6 bases, with 9 bases between them. Germline V gene sequence: CDR1 SEHNR, CDR2 FQNEAQ (reference sequence). This CDR3 reads CASSLANGGQPQHF. CDR3 sequence (DNA): TGTGCCAGCAGCTTAGCAAACGGGGGTCAGCCCCAGCATTTT.

The chain is built from TRBV7-3 and TRBJ2-2; D uncertain. V lost 0 bases and J 8 bases, leaving 7 bases between the germline ends. Germline CDR1 SGHTA, CDR2 FQGTGA. The CDR3 is 13 residues long. CDR3: CASSLTLRGELFF. In DNA, the CDR3 is TGTGCCAGCAGCTTAACCCTTAGAGGGGAGCTGTTTTTT.

This clone appeared once. The rearrangement links TRBV27 to TRBJ2-7, with TRBD2 matching 11 bases. J was trimmed by 6 bases and V by 3 bases; bases with no gene match: 4. CDR3 length: 14 residues. CDR1 is MNHEY and CDR2 is SMNVEV in the germline V gene (reference sequence). The CDR3 reads CASSFSGGAGEQYF. CDR3 coding DNA: TGTGCCAGCAGTTTTAGCGGGGGGGCCGGCGAGCAGTACTTC.

The chain has TRBV27 and TRBJ2-2; 7 bases fit TRBD1. The CDR3 loop spans 14 amino acids. Germline V CDR1 and CDR2: MNHEY, SMNVEV (reference sequence). Germline trimming cut 6 bases from V and 2 bases from J; bases unmatched to any gene: 3. CDR3 sequence (DNA): TGTGCCAGCAGCGGGACAGTTAACACCGGGGAGCTGTTTTTT. Translation gives CASSGTVNTGELFF.

This clone was counted a single time. CDR3 coding DNA: TGCGCCAGCAGCCAAAACAGGGACGTACAAGAGACCCAGTACTTC. Its protein product is CASSQNRDVQETQYF. The chain recombines TRBV4-1 with TRBJ2-5; D is perhaps TRBD1 (6 bases). V dropped 2 bases and J dropped 2 bases, with 12 bases sitting between them. In germline, CDR1 is MGHRA, CDR2 YSYEKL. The CDR3 has 15 residues.

This clone has only a few counts. The rearrangement joins TRBV2 to TRBJ1-1; 10 nucleotides agree with TRBD1. V lost 7 bases, J lost 0 bases, and 5 bases stayed unmatched. The CDR3 spans 15 residues. Germline CDR1 reads SNHLY; CDR2 reads FYNNEI. CDR3 nucleotide sequence: TGTGCCAGCAAGACCGGGACAGGGGTGAACACTGAAGCTTTCTTT. Protein: CASKTGTGVNTEAFF. Together with reference TRBV2 and TRBJ1-1, the CDR3 gives the full variable domain: EPEVTQTPSHQVTQMGQEVILRCVPISNHLYFYWYRQILGQKVEFLVSFYNNEISEKSEIFDDQFSVERPDGSNFTLKIRSTKLEDSAMYFCASKTGTGVNTEAFFGQGTRLTVV.

This rearrangement joins TRBV29-1 to TRBJ2-1; D perhaps matches TRBD1 (6 bases). V was pared by 1 base and J by 7 bases, with 11 bases between. This CDR3 has 13 residues. The germline gives CDR1 SQVTM, CDR2 ANQGSEA. The CDR3, as DNA: TGCAGCGTTGAAGGAACAGGGTTGAATGAGCAGTTCTTC. Protein product: CSVEGTGLNEQFF.

The chain has TRBV27 and TRBJ2-5; D is unclear. The germline gives CDR1 MNHEY, CDR2 SMNVEV (reference sequence). The CDR3 covers 14 residues. Trimming removed 5 bases at V and 1 base at J, with 11 bases between. DNA of the CDR3: TGTGCCAGCAGTGAGCGCCGACCCCAAGAGACCCAGTACTTC. Amino acids: CASSERRPQETQYF.